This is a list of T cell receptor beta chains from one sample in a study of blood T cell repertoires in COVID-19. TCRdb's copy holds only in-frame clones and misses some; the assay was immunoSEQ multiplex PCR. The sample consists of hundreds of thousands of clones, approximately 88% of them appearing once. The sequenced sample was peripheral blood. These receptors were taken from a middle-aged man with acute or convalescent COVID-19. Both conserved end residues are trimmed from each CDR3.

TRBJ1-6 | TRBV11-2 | ASSLAGILHSPLH
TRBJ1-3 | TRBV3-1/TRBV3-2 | ASSPRGQGDTIY
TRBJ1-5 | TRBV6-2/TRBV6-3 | ASSYPARGGGQPQH
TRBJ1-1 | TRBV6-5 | ASSSRDRVSAF
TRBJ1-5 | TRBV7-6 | ASSVGQGDQPQH
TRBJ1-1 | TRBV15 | ATSRNRGGNTEAF
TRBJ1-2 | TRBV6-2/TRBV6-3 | ASSHQRTGYGYT
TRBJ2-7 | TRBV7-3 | ASSFSGSFGRRYEQY
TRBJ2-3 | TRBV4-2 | ASSQETENTDTQY
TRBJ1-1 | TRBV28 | ASSLVLGPEAF
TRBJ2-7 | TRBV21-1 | ASSRYGTGGSEQY
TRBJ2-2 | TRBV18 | ASSPRTSGSMGTGELF
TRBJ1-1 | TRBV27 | ASSFRGGNTEAF
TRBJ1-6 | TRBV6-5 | ASSYGQTNSPLH
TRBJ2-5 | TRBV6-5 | ASSYVGQLSQETQY
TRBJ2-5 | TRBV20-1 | SASGLAGETQY
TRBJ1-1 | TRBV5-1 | ASSSVGDNTEAF
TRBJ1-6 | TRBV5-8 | ASSSNRGNYGNSPLH
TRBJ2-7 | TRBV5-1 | ASSSTGVAYEQY
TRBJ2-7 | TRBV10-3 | AISDGLRAYEQY
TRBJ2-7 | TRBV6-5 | ASSYSRGRSYEQY
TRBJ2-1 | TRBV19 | ASSIDRGYNEQF
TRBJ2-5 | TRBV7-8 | ASSLRRGALETQY
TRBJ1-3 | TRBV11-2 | ASSQDRAGNTIY
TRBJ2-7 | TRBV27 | ASRSGGAYEQY
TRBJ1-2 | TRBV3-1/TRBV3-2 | ASSQGRTGYGYT
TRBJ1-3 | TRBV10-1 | ASTSGSGNTIY
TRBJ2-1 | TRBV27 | ASSPLAGDYNEQF
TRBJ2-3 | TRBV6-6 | ASSLTGGPDTQY
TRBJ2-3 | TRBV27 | ASSLRLAGPEDTQY
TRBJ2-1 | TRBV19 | ASSLPGQGVYEQF
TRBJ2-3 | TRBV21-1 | ASSKGRTRRNNYTQY
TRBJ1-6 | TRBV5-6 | ASSITGTGASPLH
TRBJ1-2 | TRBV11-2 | ASSLVGGRDHGGYT
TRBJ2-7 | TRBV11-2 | ASSLSGGAWSEQY
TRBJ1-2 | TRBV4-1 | ASSQPGQRSRSYT
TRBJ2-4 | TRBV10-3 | AISERGLAKNIQY
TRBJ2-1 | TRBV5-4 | ATTSGRDEQF
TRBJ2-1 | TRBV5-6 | ASSLQQGVPDNEQF
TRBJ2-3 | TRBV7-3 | ASSLSGRGTDTQY
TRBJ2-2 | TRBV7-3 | ASSSGQGNTGELF
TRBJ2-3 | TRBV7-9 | ASSPLPSGGTQY
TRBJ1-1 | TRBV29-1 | SATVNTEAF
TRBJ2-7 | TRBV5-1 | ASAEGQISSYEQY
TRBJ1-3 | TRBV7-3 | ASSLTGQDSGNTIY
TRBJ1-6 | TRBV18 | ASSPEGARPLH
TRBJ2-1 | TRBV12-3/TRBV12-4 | ASSFRGYNEQF
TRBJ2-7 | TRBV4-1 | ASSQVVSSYEQY